One sample yielded the 27 T cell receptor beta chains listed below, sequenced in a study of cytotoxic CD8 clonotypes in ibrutinib-treated CLL (dated by TCRdb to about 2021). The time point label corresponds to: roughly 2 years on ibrutinib. The protocol used for the library was the immunoSEQ multiplex PCR assay. TCRdb took over this immuneACCESS table, retaining in-frame rearrangements with V and J assigned. Such tables are incomplete; in checked studies, under half of the missing clones stem from an unresolved V gene, and the remainder is unexplained. This sample comprises roughly 180,000 clones, about 80% of them detected only once. In total, the top ten clones hold about 5% of the sample. The material was PBMCs, obtained after 24 months of ibrutinib treatment. The receptors were sampled from a human donor with chronic lymphocytic leukemia.

The rearrangement links TRBV18 to TRBJ1-2; D not certain. There are 14 residues in the CDR3. The V and J ends lost 3 bases and 7 bases respectively, with 15 bases between them. Germline V gene sequence: CDR1 KGHSH, CDR2 LQKENI. The CDR3 bases are TGTGCCAGCTCACCCTCGGCCCTTACACCTGGCTACACCTTC. It translates to CASSPSALTPGYTF. The whole variable domain, filled in from reference TRBV18 and TRBJ1-2, reads NAGVMQNPRHLVRRRGQEARLRCSPMKGHSHVYWYRQLPEEGLKFMVYLQKENIIDESGMPKERFSAEFPKEGPSILRIQQVVRGDSAAYFCASSPSALTPGYTFGSGTRLTVV.

The rearrangement joins TRBV18 to TRBJ1-6; D is unresolved. V lost 3 bases and J 7 bases, leaving 10 bases between the germline ends. Germline CDR1 KGHSH, CDR2 LQKENI. CDR3 length: 14 amino acids. This chain's CDR3 is CASSPGPGNSPLHF. CDR3 in DNA: TGTGCCAGCTCACCTGGTCCTGGGAATTCACCCCTCCACTTT. Complete variable domain (other parts from reference TRBV18 and TRBJ1-6): NAGVMQNPRHLVRRRGQEARLRCSPMKGHSHVYWYRQLPEEGLKFMVYLQKENIIDESGMPKERFSAEFPKEGPSILRIQQVVRGDSAAYFCASSPGPGNSPLHFGNGTRLTVT.

The V gene is TRBV19, the J gene TRBJ1-1; TRBD1 matches 8 bases. V lost 3 bases to trimming and J lost 5 bases; unmatched junction nucleotides: 5. The V gene's germline CDR1 is LNHDA and CDR2 SQIVND (reference sequence). The CDR3 contains 14 residues. Written as DNA, the CDR3 is TGTGCCAGTAGTATGGGGACAGGAAGAACTGAAGCTTTCTTT. Encoded protein: CASSMGTGRTEAFF.

The J gene is TRBJ1-2, the V gene TRBV5-1; D is perhaps TRBD1 (6 bases). Trimming pared 2 bases from V and 5 bases from J, leaving 19 bases between. CDR1 and CDR2 (germline): SGHRS, YFSETQ. There are 16 residues in the CDR3. The CDR3 nucleotides read TGCGCCAGCAGCTTCGGCCCACCGGACAGAGGATATGGCTACACCTTC. This gives the protein CASSFGPPDRGYGYTF.

The sample holds a few counts of this clone. This chain uses TRBV7-8 with TRBJ1-1; D gene ambiguous. The CDR3 has 13 residues. Germline loops: CDR1 SGHVS, CDR2 FQNEAQ. V dropped 10 bases and J dropped 1 base, with 13 bases sitting between them. The CDR3 here is CAISWLKNTEAFF. The CDR3 bases are TGTGCCATCTCATGGTTGAAGAACACTGAAGCTTTCTTT.

This chain joins TRBV19 and TRBJ1-4; 8 bases line up with TRBD1. The CDR3 has 14 amino acids. Germline V gene lookup returns CDR1 LNHDA and CDR2 SQIVND (reference sequence). V gave up 4 bases and J gave up 8 bases; unmatched junction bases: 6. The CDR3, as DNA: TGTGCCAGTAGTAAGACAGGGGTGGAGGAAAAACTGTTTTTT. Translating it yields CASSKTGVEEKLFF.

This chain links TRBV28 with TRBJ1-2; D gene uncertain. V was pared by 6 bases and J by 7 bases, with 15 bases between. Germline V gene sequence: CDR1 MDHEN, CDR2 SYDVKM. The CDR3 has 13 residues. CDR3 loop: CASSLNTILGYTF. CDR3 sequence (DNA): TGTGCCAGCAGCCTTAACACCATCCTTGGCTACACCTTC.

The chain combines TRBV7-2 with TRBJ2-3; no reliable D call. The CDR3 has 12 amino acids. Germline-derived CDR1 and CDR2 are SGHTA and FQGNSA. V shed 3 bases and J shed 4 bases, with 5 bases lying between them. The CDR3 protein is CASSFYSDTQYF. CDR3 DNA sequence: TGTGCCAGCAGCTTTTATTCAGATACGCAGTATTTT.

The V call is TRBV6-5, the J call TRBJ1-1; D is undetermined. Germline V lookup: CDR1 MNHEY, CDR2 SVGAGI. V shed 7 bases and J shed 8 bases, with 20 bases lying between them. This CDR3 is built from 14 residues. As DNA, the CDR3 is TGTGCCAGCACCTACAATGGTGAGGCTGGGGAAGCTTTCTTT. Translating it yields CASTYNGEAGEAFF.

The CDR3 here is CSVDRDGGYTF. The CDR3, as DNA: TGCAGCGTTGATAGAGACGGTGGCTACACCTTC. V gene TRBV29-1 combines with J gene TRBJ1-2; D remains ambiguous. The CDR3 runs 11 residues. Trimming pared 3 bases from V and 7 bases from J, leaving 9 bases between. CDR1 and CDR2 (germline): SQVTM, ANQGSEA. Full variable domain (missing parts from reference TRBV29-1 and TRBJ1-2): SAVISQKPSRDICQRGTSLTIQCQVDSQVTMMFWYRQQPGQSLTLIATANQGSEATYESGFVIDKFPISRPNLTFSTLTVSNMSPEDSSIYLCSVDRDGGYTFGSGTRLTVV.

The genes are TRBV7-2 and TRBJ2-7, with 7 bases aligning to TRBD1. Germline V gene sequence: CDR1 SGHTA, CDR2 FQGNSA. J was trimmed by 2 bases and V by 6 bases; bases with no gene match: 10. The CDR3 runs 15 residues. CDR3 bases: TGTGCCAGCAGGCCTAACAGGGGAGTACCCTACGAGCAGTACTTC. Translating gives CASRPNRGVPYEQYF.

On this clone itself: The germline gene is not matched at one end of the junction; a read error may be the cause. V and J are TRBV4-1 and TRBJ1-1, with a tentative D call TRBD1 (5 bases). Germline lookup yields CDR1 MGHRA and CDR2 YSYEKL. This CDR3 region has 14 residues. The CDR3 loop is CASSQDSRATEAFF. CDR3 DNA: TGCGCCAGCAGTCAAGATTCCAGGGCCACTGAAGCTTTCTTT.

V gene TRBV7-8 combines with J gene TRBJ2-3; TRBD1 agrees at 7 bases. Unmatched junction bases numbered 15, after V lost 5 bases and J lost 4 bases. The CDR3 runs to 17 residues. Germline V gene lookup returns CDR1 SGHVS and CDR2 FQNEAQ. The CDR3 here is CASSPDTGALWADTQYF. CDR3 nucleotides: TGTGCCAGCAGCCCCGATACAGGGGCCCTATGGGCAGATACGCAGTATTTT.

The chain employs TRBV6-1 and TRBJ1-3, with TRBD1 matching over 7 bases. The CDR3 loop spans 15 amino acids. V gave up 2 bases and J gave up 4 bases; unmatched junction bases: 5. CDR1 is MNHNS, CDR2 SASEGT, per germline. In DNA form, the CDR3 reads TGTGCCAGCAGTGAAACAGGGGTAACAGGAAACACCATATATTTT. Translation: CASSETGVTGNTIYF.

V and J are TRBV5-1 and TRBJ1-4, with a tentative D call TRBD1 (6 bases). This CDR3 has 15 amino acids. Trimming pared 4 bases from V and 0 bases from J, leaving 10 bases between. Germline CDR1 SGHRS, CDR2 YFSETQ. This CDR3 is CASSPGAATNEKLFF. The CDR3 DNA is TGCGCCAGCAGCCCGGGGGCCGCAACTAATGAAAAACTGTTTTTT.

This clone came up a few times. The rearrangement links TRBV19 to TRBJ1-1; D is unclear. The germline V gene encodes CDR1 LNHDA and CDR2 SQIVND (reference sequence). Trimming removed 9 bases at V and 1 base at J, with 9 bases between. This CDR3 is 12 amino acids long. DNA of the CDR3: TGTGCCAGCCGAAGTCAGAACACTGAAGCTTTCTTT. It yields the protein CASRSQNTEAFF.

This rearrangement joins TRBV5-4 to TRBJ2-1, with D maybe TRBD2 (7 bases). Trimming cost V 4 bases and J 7 bases, with 18 bases left between them. Germline V gene lookup returns CDR1 SGHNT and CDR2 YYREEE (reference sequence). This CDR3 comprises 15 residues. The CDR3 reads CASSLGGPRGNEQFF. CDR3 in DNA: TGTGCCAGCAGCCTGGGGGGGCCAAGAGGGAATGAGCAGTTCTTC.

J is TRBJ1-2 and V is TRBV7-9, with D maybe TRBD1 (5 bases). Trimming took 0 bases from V and 4 from J, leaving 12 bases between them. This CDR3 region has 15 residues. Per the germline V gene, CDR1 is SEHNR and CDR2 is FQNEAQ (reference sequence). CDR3 region: CASSLAGRAAYGYTF. The CDR3 DNA is TGTGCCAGCAGCTTAGCGGGCAGGGCGGCCTATGGCTACACCTTC.

The chain has TRBV5-1 and TRBJ1-2; D gene uncertain. The V gene's germline CDR1 is SGHRS and CDR2 YFSETQ. Trimming removed 1 base from V and 6 bases from J, with 10 bases in between. The CDR3 is 13 amino acids. Here the CDR3 DNA reads TGCGCCAGCAGCTTGTTACCCCAGGATGGCTACACCTTC. Its translation: CASSLLPQDGYTF.

This sequence joins TRBV11-2 and TRBJ1-3; no definite D call. The V and J ends lost 4 bases and 0 bases respectively, with 10 bases between them. Germline CDR1 reads SGHAT; CDR2 reads FQNNGV. This CDR3 spans 15 amino acids. The CDR3 nucleotides are TGTGCCAGCAGCTATCTACAGTCCTCTGGAAACACCATATATTTT. It translates to CASSYLQSSGNTIYF.

The chain employs TRBV10-2 and TRBJ1-1, with 7 bases that match TRBD1. The CDR3 runs to 17 residues. V shed 6 bases, J shed 1 base, and the junction held 14 bases outside the gene matches. The germline V gene encodes CDR1 WSHSY and CDR2 SAAADI. Written as DNA, the CDR3 is TGCGCCAGCAGGGACAGGTTCTCCCTTATAACGAACACTGAAGCTTTCTTT. This translates into CASRDRFSLITNTEAFF.

V is TRBV11-3 and J is TRBJ2-3; the match to TRBD1 covers 10 bases. CDR1 and CDR2 from the germline V gene are SGHNT and YENEEA. Trimming cost V 4 bases and J 8 bases; bases outside gene matches: 6. The CDR3 has 14 amino acids. CDR3 coding DNA: TGTGCCAGCAGCTCGGGACAGGGGCCTGGTACGCAGTATTTT. It yields the protein CASSSGQGPGTQYF.

This chain connects TRBV4-2 to TRBJ2-7; 14 nucleotides match TRBD2. Trimming at V came to 0 bases and at J to 4 bases, leaving 2 bases not matched to a gene. Germline CDR1 reads LGHNA; CDR2 reads YNFKEQ. CDR3 length: 16 residues. The chain's CDR3 is CASSQDGTSGRYEQYF. CDR3 DNA: TGTGCCAGCAGCCAAGACGGGACTAGCGGGAGATACGAGCAGTACTTC.

The V and J genes are TRBV30 and TRBJ1-2; a possible D gene is TRBD1 (5 bases). Deletions cut 4 bases from V and 5 bases from J, with 23 bases between. The CDR3 is 16 residues long. The germline V gene has CDR1 GTSNPN and CDR2 SVGIG (reference sequence). The CDR3: CAWTVPVGRELYGYTF. CDR3 nucleotides: TGTGCCTGGACGGTCCCCGTGGGCAGGGAGCTGTATGGCTACACCTTC.

This clone showed up just a few times. The gene calls are TRBV5-1 and TRBJ2-2, with D possibly TRBD2 on 5 matching bases. The CDR3 totals 14 residues. V was pared by 2 bases and J by 1 base, with 6 bases between. Germline CDR1 reads SGHRS; CDR2 reads YFSETQ. The CDR3 here is CASSFEGNTGELFF. The DNA of the CDR3 is TGCGCCAGCAGCTTTGAGGGGAACACCGGGGAGCTGTTTTTT.

This clone was counted a single time. The CDR3 DNA follows: TGTGCTAGCGCCATGGACAGGGTCCCCTACGAGCAGTACTTC. Translated: CASAMDRVPYEQYF. The V gene is TRBV12-5, the J gene TRBJ2-7; 8 bases match TRBD1. Germline V CDR1 and CDR2: LGHNT, FRNRAP. V gave up 9 bases and J gave up 2 bases; unmatched junction bases: 9. CDR3 length: 14 residues.

This clone was picked up a small number of times. The V and J genes are TRBV21-1 and TRBJ1-2. TRBV21-1 is an annotated pseudogene. This CDR3 region has 12 residues. The CDR3 here is CASRVISHGYTF. The CDR3, as DNA: TGTGCCAGCAGGGTCATATCCCATGGCTACACCTTC.